A selection of T cell receptor beta chains follows, all from one sample in a study of blood T cell repertoires in COVID-19. Method: immunoSEQ multiplex PCR; TCRdb's copy keeps in-frame clones and lacks some. Of about 140,000 clones listed, more than 85% are singletons. Sequencing used peripheral blood. These receptors were collected from a human donor in a cohort sampled during active COVID-19. Both conserved end residues are part of each CDR3. The order of the fields is D gene, V gene, clone size, J gene, CDR3 protein, CDR3 DNA. The D gene is left open where the match is weak. Only part of the rows carry a size: once, few, many, or a class if the clone is expanded.

TRBD2,TRBV28,-,TRBJ2-1,CASSSFGLAGAYNEQFF,TGTGCCAGCAGTTCTTTTGGACTAGCGGGGGCCTACAATGAGCAGTTCTTC
TRBD1,TRBV5-1,-,TRBJ1-1,CASSPLTGGNTEAFF,TGCGCCAGCAGCCCATTGACAGGGGGGAACACTGAAGCTTTCTTT
-,TRBV3-1/TRBV3-2,-,TRBJ2-2,CASSQDYEQSDGELFF,TGTGCCAGCAGCCAAGATTATGAACAGTCTGACGGGGAGCTGTTTTTT
-,TRBV30,-,TRBJ1-1,CAWSVKGINTEAFF,TGTGCCTGGAGTGTGAAGGGGATTAACACTGAAGCTTTCTTT
TRBD2,TRBV2,-,TRBJ2-5,CASSPGTSDQETQYF,TGTGCCAGCAGTCCAGGGACTAGCGACCAAGAGACCCAGTACTTC
-,TRBV19,-,TRBJ1-5,CASRSERNQPQHF,TGTGCCAGTAGGAGCGAACGGAATCAGCCCCAGCATTTT
TRBD1,TRBV5-1,-,TRBJ2-2,CASSFQGASNTGELFF,TGCGCCAGCAGCTTCCAGGGGGCATCGAACACCGGGGAGCTGTTTTTT
TRBD1,TRBV7-9,-,TRBJ2-7,CASSWGQGAFPMDYEQYF,TGTGCCAGCAGCTGGGGACAGGGGGCGTTTCCCATGGACTACGAGCAGTACTTC
TRBD2,TRBV5-1,-,TRBJ2-3,CASRFTSGGYTDTQYF,TGCGCCAGCAGGTTTACTAGCGGGGGCTACACAGATACGCAGTATTTT
TRBD1,TRBV7-3,-,TRBJ2-1,CASSIGTGGWNEQFF,TGTGCCAGCAGCATCGGGACAGGGGGCTGGAATGAGCAGTTCTTC
TRBD2,TRBV19,-,TRBJ2-3,CASKPLAGALDTQYF,TGTGCCAGTAAACCCCTAGCGGGAGCCTTAGATACGCAGTATTTT
-,TRBV12-3/TRBV12-4,few,TRBJ2-1,CASAQEGLYEQFF,TGTGCCAGCGCGCAAGAGGGTCTGTATGAGCAGTTCTTC
-,TRBV10-2,once,TRBJ2-6,CASTGVRGANVLTF,TGCGCCAGTACGGGGGTTCGTGGGGCCAACGTCCTGACTTTC
-,TRBV5-1,-,TRBJ2-5,CASSLVGPTGGETQYF,TGCGCCAGCAGCTTGGTAGGACCCACTGGAGGAGAGACCCAGTACTTC
-,TRBV27,few,TRBJ2-7,CASSPRAPVEEQYF,TGTGCCAGCAGTCCCCGAGCACCGGTGGAGGAGCAGTACTTC
-,TRBV12-3/TRBV12-4,few,TRBJ1-1,CASSLTQNTEAFF,TGTGCCAGCAGTTTGACACAAAACACTGAAGCTTTCTTT
-,TRBV7-2,-,TRBJ2-5,CASSLPPETQYF,TGTGCCAGCAGCCTCCCCCCCGAGACCCAGTACTTC
-,TRBV9,-,TRBJ2-5,CASSVGAQETQYF,TGTGCCAGCAGCGTAGGGGCCCAAGAGACCCAGTACTTC
-,TRBV5-1,-,TRBJ2-7,CASSLVAGSTYEQYF,TGCGCCAGCAGCTTGGTGGCGGGGTCCACCTACGAGCAGTACTTC
-,TRBV6-5,-,TRBJ2-5,CASSYSSPVQETQYF,TGTGCCAGCAGTTACTCTTCTCCGGTTCAAGAGACCCAGTACTTC
TRBD2,TRBV28,-,TRBJ2-2,CASSRPAAGAGELFF,TGTGCCAGCAGCCGCCCGGCAGCGGGAGCCGGGGAGCTGTTTTTT
-,TRBV5-4,-,TRBJ2-2,CASSTDDRVTGELFF,TGTGCCAGCAGCACCGACGACAGAGTCACCGGGGAGCTGTTTTTT
TRBD1,TRBV4-1,-,TRBJ1-6,CASSQGTGIYNSPLHF,TGCGCCAGCAGCCAAGGGACAGGAATCTATAATTCACCCCTCCACTTT
TRBD2,TRBV28,-,TRBJ2-3,CASRRGTSGRTDTQYF,TGTGCCAGCAGACGTGGAACTAGCGGCCGCACAGATACGCAGTATTTT
TRBD1,TRBV7-2,-,TRBJ2-4,CASSPDRGRAKNIQYF,TGTGCCAGCAGCCCCGACAGGGGTAGAGCCAAAAACATTCAGTACTTC
TRBD1,TRBV5-6,-,TRBJ2-1,CASSLGDRERHNEQFF,TGTGCCAGCAGCTTGGGGGACAGGGAGAGGCACAATGAGCAGTTCTTC
-,TRBV2,once,TRBJ1-1,CAIGGQLNTEAFF,TGTGCCATTGGCGGACAGCTTAACACTGAAGCTTTCTTT
-,TRBV5-1,-,TRBJ1-4,CASRNGGTNEKLFF,TGCGCCAGCCGTAACGGCGGAACTAATGAAAAACTGTTTTTT
-,TRBV6-6,-,TRBJ2-7,CASSPQDYEQYF,TGTGCCAGCAGTCCCCAGGACTACGAGCAGTACTTC
-,TRBV4-1,-,TRBJ2-3,CASRGGSSSTDTQYF,TGCGCCAGCAGGGGGGGATCCTCTAGCACAGATACGCAGTATTTT
TRBD1,TRBV28,-,TRBJ1-1,CASSRPGQGGLGTEAFF,TGTGCCAGCAGTCGGCCGGGACAGGGAGGGTTGGGCACTGAAGCTTTCTTT
TRBD2,TRBV28,many,TRBJ2-7,CASSLGGSSYEQYF,TGTGCCAGCAGTTTGGGCGGGAGCTCCTACGAGCAGTACTTC
-,TRBV5-4,-,TRBJ2-1,CASSSTLQTGLQFF,TGTGCCAGCAGCTCTACGCTACAGACAGGCCTGCAGTTCTTC
TRBD1,TRBV30,once,TRBJ1-1,CAWTVGQVNTEAFF,TGTGCCTGGACCGTCGGACAGGTGAACACTGAAGCTTTCTTT
-,TRBV4-1,-,TRBJ2-5,CASSQSGRGAQETQYF,TGCGCCAGCAGCCAGTCGGGGCGGGGAGCTCAAGAGACCCAGTACTTC
-,TRBV19,-,TRBJ1-5,CASSWAGSNQPQHF,TGTGCCAGTAGCTGGGCGGGTAGCAATCAGCCCCAGCATTTT
TRBD1,TRBV6-6,-,TRBJ1-2,CASSYDRGSYGYTF,TGTGCCAGCAGTTACGACAGGGGGTCCTATGGCTACACCTTC
TRBD2,TRBV30,-,TRBJ2-1,CAWSAFLAGVNNEQFF,TGTGCCTGGAGTGCGTTCCTAGCGGGGGTGAACAATGAGCAGTTCTTC
-,TRBV5-4,-,TRBJ1-6,CASSPGGRSPLHF,TGTGCCAGCAGCCCCGGGGGGCGGTCACCCCTCCACTTT
TRBD2,TRBV6-1,-,TRBJ2-3,CASSAGTSAQSTDTQYF,TGTGCCAGCAGTGCCGGGACTAGCGCCCAGAGCACAGATACGCAGTATTTT
TRBD1,TRBV7-2,once,TRBJ2-1,CASSLAGTGGVQVFF,TGTGCCAGCAGCTTAGCGGGGACAGGGGGAGTTCAAGTCTTCTTC
TRBD2,TRBV28,once,TRBJ2-7,CASTGGGSYEQYF,TGTGCCAGCACTGGGGGGGGTTCCTACGAGCAGTACTTC
TRBD2,TRBV6-6,-,TRBJ2-2,CASSLTTSGSAGELFF,TGTGCCAGCAGTTTGACGACTAGCGGGAGCGCCGGGGAGCTGTTTTTT
-,TRBV12-3/TRBV12-4,-,TRBJ2-2,CASSGYNTGELFF,TGTGCCAGCAGCGGGTATAACACCGGGGAGCTGTTTTTT
-,TRBV6-5,once,TRBJ2-5,CASSSDYPQETQYF,TGTGCCAGCAGTAGTGACTACCCGCAAGAGACCCAGTACTTC
-,TRBV5-1,-,TRBJ2-2,CASSLGTSNTGELFF,TGCGCCAGCAGCTTAGGGACAAGTAACACCGGGGAGCTGTTTTTT
-,TRBV6-5,once,TRBJ1-2,CASRPGLTGGYGYTF,TGTGCCAGCAGGCCGGGCCTCACCGGAGGCTATGGCTACACCTTC
TRBD2,TRBV3-1/TRBV3-2,-,TRBJ2-1,CASSQGGGGHNEQFF,TGTGCCAGCAGCCAAGGCGGGGGGGGACACAATGAGCAGTTCTTC
TRBD1,TRBV7-9,-,TRBJ1-2,CASSLAQYRGDGYTF,TGTGCCAGCAGCTTAGCGCAGTACAGGGGTGATGGCTACACCTTC
TRBD1,TRBV28,-,TRBJ1-5,CASRALTGALSNQPQHF,TGTGCCAGCAGGGCTCTAACAGGGGCGCTTAGCAATCAGCCCCAGCATTTT
-,TRBV28,-,TRBJ2-1,CASSTKGNEQFF,TGTGCCAGCAGCACTAAAGGTAATGAGCAGTTCTTC
TRBD1,TRBV28,-,TRBJ1-2,CASSLPTGDYGYTF,TGTGCCAGCAGTTTACCGACAGGGGATTATGGCTACACCTTC
-,TRBV18,-,TRBJ2-7,CASSPAVPEQYF,TGTGCCAGCTCACCCGCGGTGCCGGAGCAGTACTTC
TRBD1,TRBV28,-,TRBJ1-1,CASSLENRQGVKAFF,TGTGCCAGCAGTTTGGAAAACCGACAGGGTGTTAAAGCTTTCTTT
TRBD2,TRBV29-1,-,TRBJ2-1,CSVQGSSGGFYNEQFF,TGCAGCGTTCAGGGGAGTAGCGGGGGATTTTACAATGAGCAGTTCTTC
TRBD1,TRBV5-1,-,TRBJ1-1,CASSGDRMNTEAFF,TGCGCCAGCAGCGGGGACAGAATGAACACTGAAGCTTTCTTT
-,TRBV4-1,-,TRBJ2-3,CASSQDQRGGRGTQYF,TGCGCCAGCAGCCAAGATCAGCGGGGAGGCAGGGGTACGCAGTATTTT
-,TRBV13,-,TRBJ2-3,CASSRYPEEQYF,TGTGCCAGCAGTAGGTACCCGGAGGAGCAGTATTTT
TRBD1,TRBV9,-,TRBJ1-2,CASSTNRGHYGYTF,TGTGCCAGCAGCACGAACAGGGGCCACTATGGCTACACCTTC